The following is a T cell receptor (beta chain) sequence with its context. Its antigen is undetermined. This sample is part of a study of blood T cells in healthy people across ages. The study's findings and limits: Diversity estimates drawn from one million T cells were deemed underestimates.

The use of a sample-barcoded 5' primer and a J-beta primer mix characterized a second PCR of 7 to 11 cycles. TCRdb redid the calling of the 5' RACE reads with MiXCR, one entry per CDR3 protein. The sample carries about 780,000 distinct CDR3 sequences, approximately 59% recorded once. Collection of 9 to 10 milliliters of peripheral blood was performed for each donor. Germline CDR1 KGHSH, CDR2 LQKENI. The CDR3 is made up of 11 amino acids. V lost 0 bases and J 9 bases, leaving 3 bases between the germline ends. The V call is TRBV18, the J call TRBJ2-1, with no clear D. This sequence was found in a man in his thirties or forties in good health. Material for sequencing was blood. The CDR3 here is CASSPPFEQFF. CDR3 nucleotide sequence: TGTGCCAGCTCACCACCCTTTGAGCAGTTCTTC. The whole variable domain, filled in from reference TRBV18 and TRBJ2-1, reads NAGVMQNPRHLVRRRGQEARLRCSPMKGHSHVYWYRQLPEEGLKFMVYLQKENIIDESGMPKERFSAEFPKEGPSILRIQQVVRGDSAAYFCASSPPFEQFFGPGTRLTVL.